The T cell receptor beta chain described here comes from a study of blood T cells in healthy people across ages. Broader study findings: Estimates drawn from one million T cells were deemed to understate diversity.

Details on this clonotype: Its specificity is unknown.

Primed by a sample-barcoded 5' primer and a J-beta primer mix, a second PCR proceeded for about 6 to 11 cycles. A template-switch adaptor that had 12 random nucleotides put a tag on each cDNA molecule. TCRdb recomputed calls from the 5' RACE reads with MiXCR, one row per CDR3 protein. The sample has approximately 1.5 million distinct CDR3 sequences; about 35% are singletons. Germline-derived CDR1 and CDR2 are SNHLY and FYNNEI. CDR3 size: 13 residues. This clonotype was sampled from a woman aged 30 to 39 in good health. This rearrangement joins TRBV2 to TRBJ2-5; D remains ambiguous. The J call could be wrong; TRBJ2-7 is a better fit for the DNA end. Sequenced input: blood. The CDR3 is CANTSTLGYEQYF. Written as DNA, the CDR3 is TGTGCCAACACATCAACCCTGGGGTACGAGCAGTACTTC.